The following is a T cell receptor beta chain sequence with its context. The data stem from a study of control samples from healthy donors and cancer patients. The method was immunoSEQ multiplex PCR; TCRdb's version includes in-frame clones alone and lacks a portion of them. This sample has roughly 73,000 clones, with approximately 80% found just once. Trimming took 2 bases from V and 1 from J; bases not matched to a gene: 14. This CDR3 has 18 residues. CDR1 is SGHNT and CDR2 is YYREEE in the germline V gene (reference sequence). This receptor was taken from a man between 45 and 60 years old in good health. The chain employs TRBV5-4 and TRBJ1-1, with TRBD1 matching over 7 bases. The sequenced sample consisted of blood. CDR3 sequence (DNA): TGTGCCAGCAGCTTATCCCCCACCCATAGGGGGCCGAACACTGAAGCTTTCTTT. It encodes CASSLSPTHRGPNTEAFF.